This T cell receptor beta chain is from a study of early T cells in non-severe SARS-CoV-2 infection (dated by TCRdb to 2020 to 2023). About the full investigation: Because TCR sequencing relied on bulk RNA taken from unsorted whole blood, pairing of alpha and beta chains was not possible.

The library was generated by 5' RACE. Reads for this sample came from a NextSeq 500. To correct for sequencing error and PCR bias, the TCR library protocol tagged individual cDNA molecules with unique molecular identifiers. TCR alpha and beta chains were both sequenced, and the abundances of alpha and beta sequences in each sample were closely correlated with each other. On the study's bioinformatics: Decombinator V4 was used to annotate TCR sequences for V gene, J gene and CDR3. Expanded TCRs were defined as changing significantly between any two time points under a Poisson model with p below 0.0001. Abundances of TCRs were expressed as counts per million after normalisation to the total number of TCRs sequenced in each sample. MAIT TCRs were defined by TRAV1-2 paired with TRAJ12, TRAJ20 or TRAJ33, and iNKT TCRs by TRAV10 paired with TRAJ18. VDJdb, accessed on 1 November 2021, was searched for TCRs annotated for CMV, EBV and SARS-CoV-2, and TCRs annotated for more than one antigen were excluded. In-frame beta chains were kept once TCRdb had trimmed the public reads at Q25 with fastp and called clones with MiXCR. Entries that share a CDR3 protein sequence are merged under the most common genes and DNA. These V and J calls rely on TCRdb rather than the paper's analysis. The sample table lists more than 45,000 distinct CDR3 sequences, around 12% of them with a count of one. The ten largest clones add up to 3.5% to 4.5% of the sample.

Broad study findings and their caveats: VDJdb matching was skewed toward anti-spike CD8 responses, so virus-specific expansions were likely underestimated and private and CD4 specificities were missed.

From V the trimming removes 10 bases and from J it removes 3 bases, while the gene matches leave 13 bases of the junction unaccounted for. Based on the germline V gene (reference sequence), the CDR1 and CDR2 sequences are MNHEY and SMNVEV. Including the terminal cysteine and phenylalanine, the CDR3 comprises 16 residues. Only the CDR3 DNA is retained, 48 bases long and in frame from the first base. This was a case-control study nested in a cohort of healthcare workers in London, UK, who had nasopharyngeal swab PCR tests and blood samples taken every week. Healthcare workers were recruited during the week of the UK lockdown, between 23 and 31 March 2020, and followed weekly for up to about 16 weeks. A note on this clonotype: The specificity of this receptor is unknown. Per-nucleotide qualities are absent, and no much larger clonotype sits a single base away.

The V and J genes are TRBV27 and TRBJ2-7, and 12 junction bases match TRBD1. The sample consisted of whole blood. The TCR comes from an adult who was a healthcare worker with PCR-confirmed SARS-CoV-2 infection or an uninfected control (not recorded which). The DNA sequence is given as TGTGCCAACAAACTCCTGGGACAGGGGGCACACTACGAGCAGTACTTC. Translation gives CANKLLGQGAHYEQYF.